This TCR beta chain is drawn from a study of cytomegalovirus exposure and HLA in healthy donors. PCR involved 60 Vbeta and 13 Jbeta primers. Some clones are missing from TCRdb's copy, which holds only in-frame ones; the method was immunoSEQ multiplex PCR. The sample records 110,000 to 150,000 clones, about 10% being singletons. V was trimmed by 4 bases and J by 2 bases, leaving 13 bases between them. This CDR3 region has 14 residues. Germline V CDR1 and CDR2: SGDLS, YYNGEE. Sampled while nominally healthy, donors likely had unrecorded immune exposures. The receptor was derived from a man aged 50 or older in good health and CMV-seronegative. The rearrangement joins TRBV9 to TRBJ2-7; TRBD1 might be the D (6 bases). The sequencing input was PBMCs. The CDR3 loop is CASSSGPGAYEQYF. DNA for the CDR3: TGTGCCAGCAGCTCAGGGCCAGGGGCCTACGAGCAGTACTTC.